What follows are 32 T cell receptor beta chains derived from one specimen sequenced in a study of sequential checkpoint blockade in melanoma. The repertoire was sequenced with immunoSEQ multiplex PCR; TCRdb's copy has only in-frame clones and lacks some. The top ten hold about 28% of the sample, which has about 11,000 clones, around 69% seen once. The treatment denotes: randomized to nivolumab then ipilimumab (arm A) or the reverse (arm B). Specimen: CD8+ T cells sorted from blood (inferred from file names), collected from a patient given nivolumab and ipilimumab in sequence. These receptors all come from a human donor with melanoma.

This sequence joins TRBV9 and TRBJ2-2; TRBD2 aligns across 11 bases. With V trimmed by 4 bases and J by 10 bases, 9 bases remained unmatched. The CDR3 totals 15 residues. CDR1 and CDR2 from the germline V gene are SGDLS and YYNGEE. CDR3 sequence reads: CASSPMGLAAAELFF. For the CDR3, the DNA is TGTGCCAGCAGCCCTATGGGACTAGCGGCCGCGGAGCTGTTTTTT.

The rearrangement links TRBV10-3 to TRBJ2-7; D perhaps matches TRBD2 (5 bases). Germline CDR1 reads ENHRY; CDR2 reads SYGVKD. V dropped 0 bases and J dropped 0 bases, with 9 bases sitting between them. The CDR3 is 15 amino acids. CDR3 bases: TGTGCCATCAGTGAGTCCGGGGAAAGCTCCTACGAGCAGTACTTC. Its protein is CAISESGESSYEQYF.

The V gene is TRBV5-1, the J gene TRBJ1-2; D unclear. V dropped 0 bases and J dropped 5 bases, with 8 bases sitting between them. The CDR3 has 13 amino acids. Germline V gives CDR1 SGHRS, CDR2 YFSETQ. CDR3 in DNA: TGCGCCAGCAGCTTGGTACCAGAATATGGCTACACCTTC. Translated: CASSLVPEYGYTF.

The V gene is TRBV28, the J gene TRBJ2-7, with 7 bases aligning to TRBD1. There are 14 residues in the CDR3. V shed 5 bases, J shed 3 bases, and the junction held 7 bases outside the gene matches. From germline, CDR1 is MDHEN and CDR2 SYDVKM. DNA of the CDR3: TGTGCCAGCAGTCTCACCGGGACAGTCTACGAGCAGTACTTC. Its translation: CASSLTGTVYEQYF. Full variable domain (missing parts from reference TRBV28 and TRBJ2-7): DVKVTQSSRYLVKRTGEKVFLECVQDMDHENMFWYRQDPGLGLRLIYFSYDVKMKEKGDIPEGYSVSREKKERFSLILESASTNQTSMYLCASSLTGTVYEQYFGPGTRLTVT.

The CDR3 DNA reads as TGCGCCAGCAGCGGAGGGACAGGAGAGGGCTACGAGCAGTACTTC. As protein: CASSGGTGEGYEQYF. The rearrangement joins TRBV4-1 to TRBJ2-7, with 8 bases identical to TRBD1. Trimming removed 5 bases from V and 3 bases from J; junction bases left unmatched: 9. From germline, CDR1 is MGHRA and CDR2 YSYEKL. The CDR3 covers 15 residues.

J is TRBJ1-2 and V is TRBV6-1; possibly TRBD1 for D (6 bases). In germline, CDR1 is MNHNS, CDR2 SASEGT. V lost 8 bases, J lost 4 bases, and 11 bases lay in between. The CDR3 runs to 12 residues. The CDR3 is CASGGRVYGYTF. In nucleotides, the CDR3 is TGTGCCAGCGGGGGCAGGGTCTATGGCTACACCTTC.

This sequence joins TRBV6-1 and TRBJ2-7; D may be TRBD2 (5 bases). The CDR3 is made up of 15 amino acids. CDR1 and CDR2 from the germline V gene are MNHNS and SASEGT. Trimming took 0 bases from V and 2 from J, leaving 11 bases between them. The CDR3 loop reads CASSEAVSATYEQYF. The CDR3, as DNA: TGTGCCAGCAGTGAAGCGGTTAGCGCCACCTACGAGCAGTACTTC.

This chain joins TRBV10-2 and TRBJ2-7; D might be TRBD2 (5 bases). V lost 6 bases and J lost 5, with 8 bases in between. Germline V gives CDR1 WSHSY, CDR2 SAAADI. This CDR3 is 11 amino acids long. CDR3: CASRTGNEQYF. The CDR3 nucleotides are TGCGCCAGCAGGACGGGGAACGAGCAGTACTTC.

The V gene is TRBV30, the J gene TRBJ2-1, with 7 bases identical to TRBD1. This CDR3 contains 12 residues. CDR1 GTSNPN and CDR2 SVGIG come from the germline V gene (reference sequence). Losses at the gene ends were 0 bases for V and 12 bases for J; bases not matched to a gene: 5. The CDR3 nucleotides are TGTGCCTGGAGTGTACTGGCAGGGGGGCAGTTCTTC. Translating gives CAWSVLAGGQFF.

V gene TRBV5-4 combines with J gene TRBJ1-1; TRBD1 aligns across 7 bases. V lost 0 bases to trimming and J lost 6 bases; unmatched junction nucleotides: 2. Germline assignment: CDR1 SGHNT and CDR2 YYREEE (reference sequence). The CDR3 covers 13 residues. The CDR3 protein is CASSLGTGAEAFF. For the CDR3, the DNA is TGTGCCAGCAGCTTGGGGACAGGCGCTGAAGCTTTCTTT.

This chain joins TRBV14 and TRBJ2-7; the D is unclear. Between the trimmed V and J ends, which lost 0 bases and 0 bases, there was a span of 6 bases. There are 14 residues in the CDR3. Germline V gene lookup returns CDR1 SGHDN and CDR2 FVKESK. CDR3 nucleotides: TGTGCCAGCAGCCAAGATGGCAACTCCTACGAGCAGTACTTC. Its translation is CASSQDGNSYEQYF.

The V and J genes are TRBV6-5 and TRBJ1-2, with 8 bases matching TRBD1. With 4 bases clipped from V and 1 base from J, the junction kept 8 bases outside the gene matches. Looked up from germline, CDR1 is MNHEY and CDR2 is SVGAGI. This CDR3 comprises 16 residues. For the CDR3, the DNA is TGTGCCAGCAGTTCGGGACAGGCCCTGGGTAACTATGGCTACACCTTC. This sequence encodes CASSSGQALGNYGYTF.

The V gene is TRBV27, the J gene TRBJ2-2; the D gene is possibly TRBD1 (5 bases). The V end was cut by 5 bases, the J end by 5 bases, with 18 bases between. The germline gives CDR1 MNHEY, CDR2 SMNVEV (reference sequence). This CDR3 has 16 amino acids. CDR3 sequence (DNA): TGTGCCAGCAGTCCCCAGGCAGGGATTAAGACCGGGGAGCTGTTTTTT. This gives the protein CASSPQAGIKTGELFF.

Only a few counts were recorded for this clone. This specimen includes other DNA sequences encoding the same CDR3. The chain is built from TRBV5-6 and TRBJ2-7, with D perhaps matching TRBD2 (5 bases). The germline CDR1 and CDR2 sequences are SGHDT and YYEEEE. V lost 0 bases to trimming and J lost 1 base, with 8 bases between them. CDR3 size: 14 residues. Here the CDR3 DNA reads TGTGCCAGCAGCTTGGTAGGGAGTTCCTACGAGCAGTACTTC. It specifies CASSLVGSSYEQYF.

This clone was detected only a few times. The rearrangement uses TRBV29-1 and TRBJ2-3; 7 nucleotides match TRBD1. The CDR3 totals 17 residues. Germline V CDR1 and CDR2: SQVTM, ANQGSEA. The junction had 15 bases not matched to a gene; V was cut back by 4 bases and J by 2 bases. This CDR3 reads CSVGGIRGQGITDTQYF. In nucleotides, the CDR3 is TGCAGCGTTGGGGGGATAAGGGGGCAGGGGATCACAGATACGCAGTATTTT.

V usage is TRBV9 and J usage is TRBJ2-3; TRBD2 is a possible D gene (6 bases). This CDR3 comprises 15 residues. Trimming stripped 0 bases from V and 2 bases from J, with 10 bases between. Germline V gives CDR1 SGDLS, CDR2 YYNGEE. The CDR3: CASSVGTGVTDTQYF. In DNA form, the CDR3 reads TGTGCCAGCAGCGTAGGTACGGGAGTCACAGATACGCAGTATTTT.

The chain links TRBV5-4 to TRBJ2-5; a weak D match, TRBD2 (5 bases). The J call may not be correct, given that the DNA end is closer to TRBJ2-7. The germline gives CDR1 SGHNT, CDR2 YYREEE (reference sequence). The length of the CDR3 is 13 residues. The CDR3 loop reads CASSLGSGYEQYF. CDR3 coding DNA: TGTGCCAGCAGCTTAGGATCGGGATACGAGCAGTACTTC.

The chain is built from TRBV27 and TRBJ1-3; D is possibly TRBD1 (5 bases). CDR1 and CDR2 (germline): MNHEY, SMNVEV (reference sequence). The CDR3 is made up of 15 amino acids. V dropped 0 bases and J dropped 7 bases, with 13 bases sitting between them. CDR3 nucleotide sequence: TGTGCCAGCAGTTTATCGGGGGGGTCGCGGAACACCATATATTTT. This gives the protein CASSLSGGSRNTIYF.

The V and J genes are TRBV7-9 and TRBJ2-2; the match to TRBD1 covers 9 bases. V was clipped by 2 bases and J by 7 bases; unmatched bases: 8. Germline assignment: CDR1 SEHNR and CDR2 FQNEAQ (reference sequence). The CDR3 runs to 16 residues. CDR3 coding DNA: TGTGCCAGCAGCTTACCGGGACAGGGAATTCACGGGGAGCTGTTTTTT. As protein: CASSLPGQGIHGELFF.

The chain combines TRBV7-2 with TRBJ2-7; no definite D call. Germline V gene sequence: CDR1 SGHTA, CDR2 FQGNSA. The CDR3 sequence is 15 residues long. The germline V and J ends were trimmed by 3 bases and 2 bases, with 14 bases remaining between them. This CDR3 is CASSFYPGGTYEQYF. As DNA, the CDR3 is TGTGCCAGCAGCTTTTACCCTGGCGGAACCTACGAGCAGTACTTC.

The chain has TRBV19 and TRBJ2-1; 8 bases line up with TRBD2. The V gene's germline CDR1 is LNHDA and CDR2 SQIVND (reference sequence). This CDR3 has 15 residues. Losses at the gene ends were 5 bases for V and 4 bases for J; bases not matched to a gene: 7. CDR3 in amino acids: CASSELAEPYNEQFF. The DNA for the CDR3 is TGTGCCAGTAGTGAACTAGCGGAACCTTACAATGAGCAGTTCTTC.

The chain couples TRBV4-3 to TRBJ2-3; no firm D call. V lost 3 bases, J lost 0 bases, and 10 bases lay in between. This CDR3 spans 15 amino acids. CDR1 and CDR2 from the germline V gene are LGHNA and YSLEER. CDR3: CASSQYTTSTDTQYF. In DNA, the CDR3 is TGCGCCAGCAGCCAGTACACTACTAGCACAGATACGCAGTATTTT.

This chain connects TRBV4-3 to TRBJ2-5; 10 bases line up with TRBD2. The end of the DNA aligns better with TRBJ2-7, so the J call may be wrong. Looked up from germline, CDR1 is LGHNA and CDR2 is YSLEER. The CDR3 spans 15 residues. The CDR3 is CASSRGLAASYEQYF. The CDR3, as DNA: TGCGCCAGCAGCCGAGGACTAGCGGCCTCCTACGAGCAGTACTTC.

This clone was recorded once. The chain uses TRBV5-1 and TRBJ2-5, with 8 bases lining up with TRBD1. This CDR3 contains 16 residues. Trimming removed 4 bases from V and 5 bases from J; junction bases left unmatched: 13. Germline V gene lookup returns CDR1 SGHRS and CDR2 YFSETQ. CDR3 in amino acids: CASSRNPGQGHETQYF. The CDR3 nucleotides read TGCGCCAGCAGCCGGAACCCTGGACAGGGTCATGAGACCCAGTACTTC.

This clone was seen a few times. The V gene is TRBV4-3, the J gene TRBJ1-6, with TRBD1 as a possible D gene (6 bases). Germline CDR1 reads LGHNA; CDR2 reads YSLEER. The CDR3 runs 14 residues. The V gene lost 4 bases and the J gene lost 7 bases, with 11 bases spanning the gap. As DNA, the CDR3 is TGCGCCAGCAGCCCGACAGGCCCAAATTCACCCCTCCACTTT. Translation gives CASSPTGPNSPLHF.

The chain links TRBV6-6 to TRBJ2-5; D is possibly TRBD2 (6 bases). From germline, CDR1 is MNHNY and CDR2 SVGAGI (reference sequence). The length of the CDR3 is 14 residues. V was cut by 1 base and J by 1 base, with 7 bases left in between. The CDR3: CASSYLGGQETQYF. The CDR3 DNA reads as TGTGCCAGCAGTTACTTGGGGGGCCAAGAGACCCAGTACTTC.

The V and J genes are TRBV12-5 and TRBJ2-5; TRBD2 might be the D (5 bases). The J call could be wrong; TRBJ2-7 is a better fit for the DNA end. CDR1 is LGHNT and CDR2 is FRNRAP in the germline V gene. This CDR3 spans 13 amino acids. The CDR3 loop reads CASARWELYEQYF. Written as DNA, the CDR3 is TGTGCTAGTGCCCGTTGGGAGCTCTACGAGCAGTACTTC.

In its sample, this clone was seen a few times. The rearrangement links TRBV7-8 to TRBJ2-7; D unresolved. The germline V gene has CDR1 SGHVS and CDR2 FQNEAQ. The V and J ends lost 1 base and 6 bases respectively, with 10 bases between them. The CDR3 totals 13 residues. This CDR3 reads CASSLGELSEQYF. CDR3 DNA sequence: TGTGCCAGCAGCTTAGGCGAGCTATCCGAGCAGTACTTC.

This clone occurred once. The chain couples TRBV7-2 to TRBJ2-5, with 8 bases fitting TRBD1. Near its end, the DNA agrees better with TRBJ2-7, so the J call may be wrong. Germline V lookup: CDR1 SGHTA, CDR2 FQGNSA. The CDR3 consists of 15 residues. In DNA form, the CDR3 reads TGTGCCAGCAGCTGGGGACAGGCCAGCTCCTACGAGCAGTACTTC. Its protein product is CASSWGQASSYEQYF.

The rearrangement joins TRBV27 to TRBJ2-7, with D possibly matching TRBD1 (6 bases). The germline V gene encodes CDR1 MNHEY and CDR2 SMNVEV (reference sequence). V lost 5 bases, J lost 4 bases, and 9 bases lay in between. This CDR3 comprises 12 residues. The CDR3 DNA sequence: TGTGCCAGCAGTCAGGGGAAATACGAGCAGTACTTC. Translation: CASSQGKYEQYF.

CDR3: CASSLVPGLAHYNEQFF. The CDR3 coding sequence is TGTGCCAGCAGCTTGGTCCCGGGACTAGCGCACTACAATGAGCAGTTCTTC. The chain links TRBV13 to TRBJ2-1; 10 positions agree with TRBD2. V was pared by 3 bases and J by 3 bases, with 8 bases of the junction left unmatched. In germline, CDR1 is PRHDT, CDR2 FYEKMQ (reference sequence). This CDR3 is built from 17 residues.

V is TRBV9 and J is TRBJ2-3, with D perhaps matching TRBD1 (6 bases). Trimming took off 3 bases at V and 7 bases at J, with 12 bases between the two ends. Germline CDR1 and CDR2: SGDLS and YYNGEE. There are 13 residues in the CDR3. The CDR3 nucleotides read TGTGCCAGCAGCGGTATGGGGGCAAATACGCAGTATTTT. Protein: CASSGMGANTQYF.